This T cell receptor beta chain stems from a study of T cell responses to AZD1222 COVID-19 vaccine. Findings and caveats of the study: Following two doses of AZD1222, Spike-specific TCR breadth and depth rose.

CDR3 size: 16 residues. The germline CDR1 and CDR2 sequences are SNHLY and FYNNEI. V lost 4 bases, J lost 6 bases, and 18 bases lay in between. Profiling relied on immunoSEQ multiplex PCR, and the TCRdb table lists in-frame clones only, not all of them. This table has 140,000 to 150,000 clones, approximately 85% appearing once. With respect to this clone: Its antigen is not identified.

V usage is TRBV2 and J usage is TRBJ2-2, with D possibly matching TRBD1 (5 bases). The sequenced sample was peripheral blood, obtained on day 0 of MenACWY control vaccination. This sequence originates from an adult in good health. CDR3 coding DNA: TGTGCCAGCAGTGTTAACAGGCCTGACCTAGCCGGGGAGCTGTTTTTT. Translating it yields CASSVNRPDLAGELFF.